This is a list of T cell receptor beta chains from one sample in a study of blood T cell repertoires in COVID-19. Some clones are missing from TCRdb's copy, which holds only in-frame ones; the method was immunoSEQ multiplex PCR. The sample shows about 45,000 clones, more than 90% of them seen only once. The sequencing input was peripheral blood. Receptors originate from a man aged 50 to 59 with COVID-19, enrolled during active disease. Each CDR3 is given with its conserved first and last residue. A D gene is named only where the DNA matches it firmly. Some rows mark clone size as missing; the rest say once, few, many or name a class of expanded clone.

>TRBV6-5|.|TRBD1|TRBJ1-6
TGTGCCAGCAGCGAGGCGACAGGGTCTAATTCACCCCTCCACTTT
CASSEATGSNSPLHF
>TRBV27|.|.|TRBJ2-7
TGTGCCAGCAGCCCCCCAGGCCTCTCCTACGAGCAGTACTTC
CASSPPGLSYEQYF
>TRBV7-3|.|TRBD2|TRBJ2-1
TGTGCCAGCAGCCGTACCATGACTAGCGGGAGGATGAATGAGCAGTTCTTC
CASSRTMTSGRMNEQFF
>TRBV5-1|once|TRBD2|TRBJ2-5
TGCGCCAGCAGCTTCGGGCTAGCGGGAGGGCCAAGTCAGGAGACCCAGTACTTC
CASSFGLAGGPSQETQYF
>TRBV28|once|TRBD1|TRBJ2-7
TGTGCCAGCAATCGGCCAGGGGGCCCGTCGAGGGAGCAGTACTTC
CASNRPGGPSREQYF
>TRBV9|.|.|TRBJ2-3
TGTGCCAGCAGCGTAGGATCTAGGTCCGGCACAGATACGCAGTATTTT
CASSVGSRSGTDTQYF
>TRBV10-2|.|.|TRBJ2-5
TGCGCCAGCAGTGAGTCTGCGGGGCTGGAGGGAGAGACCCAGTACTTC
CASSESAGLEGETQYF
>TRBV11-2|.|TRBD2|TRBJ2-2
TGTGCCAGCAGCCCGACTAGCGGGACGGACGGGGAGCTGTTTTTT
CASSPTSGTDGELFF
>TRBV5-6|.|.|TRBJ2-7
TGTGCCAGCAGCTTGTGGGGGCACGAGCAGTACTTC
CASSLWGHEQYF
>TRBV7-9|.|TRBD2|TRBJ2-3
TGTGCCAGCAGCTTAGGTCTTAGCGGGAGAACCCAAACCACAGATACGCAGTATTTT
CASSLGLSGRTQTTDTQYF
>TRBV7-9|.|.|TRBJ2-2
TGTGCCAGCAGCTTAGTCCTGGCCAAAAACACCGGGGAGCTGTTTTTT
CASSLVLAKNTGELFF